This TCR beta chain comes out of a study of early T cells in non-severe SARS-CoV-2 infection. Germline V CDR1 and CDR2: MNHEY, SVGEGT. The trim removed 4 bases at V and 0 bases at J, leaving 14 bases unmatched. CDR3 length: 18 residues. General study points: There was a bias toward anti-spike CD8 responses in VDJdb matching, which missed private and CD4 specificities.

In its sample, this clonotype was seen a few times. No antigen is known for it. TCRdb redid the calling of the 5' RACE reads with MiXCR, one entry per CDR3 protein. The repertoire includes around 63,000 distinct CDR3 sequences, more than 8% of them detected once, and around 15% sits in the top ten. This sequence joins TRBV6-2 or TRBV6-3 and TRBJ2-7, with TRBD1 matching over 8 bases. The clonotype was recovered from an adult who was a healthcare worker with PCR-confirmed SARS-CoV-2 infection or an uninfected control (not recorded which). Sample: whole blood, taken at baseline. This CDR3 reads CASSFPMDRARNSYEQYF. The CDR3 coding sequence is TGTGCCAGCAGTTTCCCGATGGACAGGGCAAGGAACTCCTACGAGCAGTACTTC.